These T cell receptor beta chains were read from a single sample in a study of blood T cell repertoires in COVID-19. TCRdb's copy holds only in-frame clones and misses some; the assay was immunoSEQ multiplex PCR. The sample carries tens of thousands of clones, around 86% recorded once. The sequencing input was peripheral blood. Receptors originate from a human donor in a cohort sampled during active COVID-19. Both conserved end residues are part of each CDR3.

CDR3 length | J gene | V gene | CDR3 protein
14 | TRBJ2-1 | TRBV5-1 | CASKADSSYNEQFF
15 | TRBJ1-6 | TRBV6-1 | CASSETQSYNSPLHF
15 | TRBJ1-1 | TRBV7-9 | CASSLLRPGPTEAFF
17 | TRBJ2-1 | TRBV5-6 | CASSPKRQGSSYNEQFF
14 | TRBJ2-5 | TRBV5-4 | CASSLPDGKKTQYF
15 | TRBJ1-1 | TRBV5-1 | CASSLEQLGNTEAFF
17 | TRBJ2-3 | TRBV10-1 | CASSDPKTGLDTDTQYF
16 | TRBJ1-6 | TRBV5-1 | CASSSLHGDGGSPLHF
16 | TRBJ2-5 | TRBV3-1/TRBV3-2 | CASSQEPGTRQETQYF
15 | TRBJ2-1 | TRBV5-5 | CASSASGFAYNEQFF
14 | TRBJ1-1 | TRBV5-1 | CASSDGGVNTEAFF
14 | TRBJ2-3 | TRBV5-1 | CASSLGTGMGTQYF
16 | TRBJ1-1 | TRBV30 | CAWSVPIGGVNTEAFF
13 | TRBJ1-2 | TRBV6-5 | CASRPRANYGYTF
14 | TRBJ1-1 | TRBV27 | CASSSWTAGTEAFF
16 | TRBJ1-2 | TRBV3-1/TRBV3-2 | CASSPTGAVGNYGYTF
15 | TRBJ2-7 | TRBV7-2 | CASSLAQGYSYEQYF
16 | TRBJ2-3 | TRBV10-1 | CASSESTGVYTDTQYF
17 | TRBJ1-3 | TRBV23-1 | CASSQWDRGGSGNTIYF
14 | TRBJ2-2 | TRBV5-1 | CASSLWQNTGELFF
15 | TRBJ1-1 | TRBV6-1 | CASSESGQGGTEAFF
13 | TRBJ1-1 | TRBV5-6 | CASSLQGGTEAFF
14 | TRBJ2-3 | TRBV5-1 | CASSLGVGGAIVYF
18 | TRBJ1-2 | TRBV4-1 | CASSQTLFGTAKNYGYTF
12 | TRBJ1-1 | TRBV10-3 | CAIGRGLTEAFF
14 | TRBJ1-1 | TRBV18 | CASSRQPLNTEAFF
13 | TRBJ2-1 | TRBV19 | CASSIRGGNEQFF
16 | TRBJ2-2 | TRBV5-1 | CASSSAGGAGTGELFF
15 | TRBJ2-7 | TRBV6-5 | CASSYSDSSLGEQYF
15 | TRBJ2-1 | TRBV30 | CAWSPSGGAVNEQFF
13 | TRBJ1-2 | TRBV6-5 | CASSLGQDYGYTF
17 | TRBJ2-2 | TRBV27 | CASSLGLAGGSTGELFF
16 | TRBJ2-1 | TRBV6-6 | CASSYSPEGSYNEQFF
15 | TRBJ2-3 | TRBV19 | CASSISSGGWNTQYF
17 | TRBJ2-7 | TRBV15 | CATSREDPGGLIYEQYF
14 | TRBJ2-2 | TRBV19 | CASRSRTNTGELFF
14 | TRBJ1-2 | TRBV4-1 | CASSQLQGWDGYTF
17 | TRBJ2-3 | TRBV7-6 | CVSSPRTGGVSTDTQYF
12 | TRBJ2-1 | TRBV7-9 | CASSSGSGEQFF
14 | TRBJ1-5 | TRBV6-4 | CASSVDSSNQPQHF
13 | TRBJ1-5 | TRBV10-2 | CASSPGLNQPQHF
17 | TRBJ1-1 | TRBV7-7 | CASSLGPPSQGSTEAFF
13 | TRBJ2-1 | TRBV9 | CASSVGLENEQFF
13 | TRBJ2-7 | TRBV10-3 | CATGQVSSYEQYF
15 | TRBJ2-1 | TRBV7-8 | CASSLGGQGSNEQFF
16 | TRBJ2-7 | TRBV3-1/TRBV3-2 | CASSQDRGGFTYEQYF
17 | TRBJ2-3 | TRBV3-1/TRBV3-2 | CASSSRLAGGFGDTQYF
15 | TRBJ2-1 | TRBV19 | CASSRAAGVYNEQFF
15 | TRBJ1-4 | TRBV28 | CASSSQGGPNEKLFF
15 | TRBJ1-1 | TRBV19 | CASSRIRGVNTEAFF
15 | TRBJ1-5 | TRBV5-1 | CASSLWAGNNQPQHF
15 | TRBJ2-2 | TRBV2 | CASSPLAGGDGELFF